This is a list of T cell receptor beta chains from one sample in a study of T cell changes during pregnancy in multiple sclerosis. TCRdb's copy holds only in-frame clones and misses some; the assay was immunoSEQ multiplex PCR. The repertoire has under 65,000 clones, about nine tenths of them found once; the top ten carry approximately 0.64%. Sequences were derived from CD4+ T cells from peripheral blood mononuclear cells, sampled after pregnancy. These TCRs come from a female donor with multiple sclerosis, enrolled in a pregnancy study. The CDR3 runs from the conserved cysteine through the conserved F or W. A D gene is named only where the DNA matches it firmly. Not every row has a clone size; where given, it reads once, few, many or a size class.

-	-	TRBV11-2	TRBJ2-3	CASSSTPYTQYF	TGTGCCAGCAGCTCCACTCCCTATACGCAGTATTTT
TRBD1	-	TRBV6-4	TRBJ1-5	CATRSRGLNQPQHF	TGTGCCACCCGGAGCAGGGGGCTTAATCAGCCCCAGCATTTT
-	-	TRBV6-5	TRBJ1-4	CASSYTGRDEKLFF	TGTGCCAGCAGTTACACGGGCAGGGATGAAAAACTGTTTTTT
TRBD1	-	TRBV19	TRBJ1-3	CASSIQGASGNTIYF	TGTGCCAGTAGTATCCAGGGGGCCTCTGGAAACACCATATATTTT
TRBD2	-	TRBV5-4	TRBJ2-1	CASSPTSGGYNEQFF	TGTGCCAGCAGCCCCACTAGCGGGGGGTACAATGAGCAGTTCTTC
-	-	TRBV7-2	TRBJ1-4	CASSLVPSTNEKLFF	TGTGCCAGCAGCTTAGTCCCCTCAACTAATGAAAAACTGTTTTTT
-	-	TRBV7-2	TRBJ2-1	CASSFERAWLTYNEQFF	TGTGCCAGCAGCTTCGAGCGGGCATGGCTGACCTACAATGAGCAGTTCTTC
-	once	TRBV19	TRBJ2-3	CASSILGALTASDTQYF	TGTGCCAGTAGTATCCTAGGGGCGCTAACAGCATCAGATACGCAGTATTTT
TRBD1	-	TRBV9	TRBJ2-5	CASSPGQTGGLQETQYF	TGTGCCAGCAGCCCAGGTCAGACAGGGGGCCTCCAAGAGACCCAGTACTTC
-	-	TRBV6-4	TRBJ1-3	CASTPWGEKEKGGNTIYF	TGTGCCAGCACCCCCTGGGGCGAGAAGGAGAAAGGAGGAAACACCATATATTTT
TRBD2	-	TRBV5-1	TRBJ2-1	CASSLARTSHEQFF	TGCGCCAGCAGCTTGGCGCGGACTAGCCATGAGCAGTTCTTC
-	-	TRBV5-1	TRBJ1-3	CASPSGNGSGNTIYF	TGCGCCAGCCCCTCAGGTAACGGCTCTGGAAACACCATATATTTT
-	-	TRBV5-6	TRBJ2-5	CASSHPLGYQETQYF	TGTGCCAGCAGCCACCCCCTGGGCTACCAAGAGACCCAGTACTTC
TRBD1	-	TRBV7-2	TRBJ1-2	CASSRDRGLNGYTF	TGTGCCAGCAGCCGAGACAGGGGGCTGAATGGCTACACCTTC
TRBD1	-	TRBV7-6	TRBJ2-7	CASSLGTGGKEQYF	TGTGCCAGCAGCCTCGGGACAGGGGGCAAGGAGCAGTACTTC
-	-	TRBV20-1	TRBJ1-2	CSAAWGAGYTF	TGCAGTGCTGCCTGGGGCGCCGGCTACACCTTC
-	-	TRBV5-8	TRBJ1-2	CASSLGRGYGYTF	TGTGCCAGCAGCTTGGGCAGGGGCTATGGCTACACCTTC
-	-	TRBV30	TRBJ1-5	CAWSVQGVISNQPQHF	TGTGCCTGGAGTGTACAAGGAGTGATTTCCAATCAGCCCCAGCATTTT
-	-	TRBV18	TRBJ2-7	CASSPVARSREQYF	TGTGCCAGCTCACCAGTGGCTAGGTCGAGGGAGCAGTACTTC
-	few	TRBV5-5	TRBJ1-1	CASSQIPRDEAFF	TGTGCCAGCAGCCAAATCCCGAGGGATGAAGCTTTCTTT
-	-	TRBV29-1	TRBJ1-5	CSIGGGCNQPQHF	TGCAGCATTGGGGGGGGGTGCAATCAGCCCCAGCATTTT
-	-	TRBV6-1	TRBJ1-6	CASSFSQGTSPLHF	TGTGCCAGCAGTTTTAGCCAGGGCACTTCACCCCTCCACTTT
TRBD2	-	TRBV4-1	TRBJ2-3	CASSPGSGGGNTDTQYF	TGCGCCAGCAGCCCCGGATCCGGGGGGGGGAACACAGATACGCAGTATTTT
TRBD1	-	TRBV19	TRBJ2-5	CASRDRAVATQYF	TGTGCCAGCCGAGACAGGGCCGTCGCGACCCAGTACTTC
TRBD1	-	TRBV9	TRBJ2-1	CASSPIRGSSYNEQFF	TGTGCCAGCAGCCCGATCAGGGGGAGCTCCTACAATGAGCAGTTCTTC
TRBD2	-	TRBV6-5	TRBJ2-1	CASSYPGGTYNEQFF	TGTGCCAGCAGTTACCCGGGGGGAACGTACAATGAGCAGTTCTTC
-	few	TRBV21-1	TRBJ1-6	CASSKGDRQGSHRSSYNSPLHF	TGTGCCAGCAGCAAAGGGGATAGGCAGGGGTCCCATAGGAGCTCCTATAATTCACCCCTCCACTTT
TRBD1	-	TRBV9	TRBJ1-4	CASSVDRGREGEKLFF	TGTGCCAGCAGCGTGGACAGGGGGCGCGAAGGTGAAAAACTGTTTTTT
TRBD2	-	TRBV18	TRBJ2-1	CASSREDGGAGNEQFF	TGTGCCAGCTCCCGGGAGGACGGGGGGGCTGGCAATGAGCAGTTCTTC
TRBD1	-	TRBV7-2	TRBJ1-3	CASSLEGAGSSGNTIYF	TGTGCCAGCAGCTTAGAGGGGGCAGGGAGCTCCGGAAACACCATATATTTT
TRBD2	-	TRBV6-5	TRBJ2-1	CASRGLAGYSEQFF	TGTGCCAGCAGAGGACTAGCGGGGTACAGTGAGCAGTTCTTC
TRBD1	-	TRBV2	TRBJ1-6	CASSAQGGIVVSPLHF	TGTGCCAGCAGTGCACAGGGGGGGATTGTGGTATCACCCCTCCACTTT
TRBD2	-	TRBV7-3	TRBJ2-1	CASSLGTSGSNEQFF	TGTGCCAGCAGCTTAGGGACTAGCGGGAGTAATGAGCAGTTCTTC
-	-	TRBV25-1	TRBJ1-4	CASSEQGATNEKLFF	TGTGCCAGCAGTGAACAAGGGGCAACTAATGAAAAACTGTTTTTT
-	-	TRBV6-5	TRBJ2-2	CASTYPGSTGELFF	TGTGCCAGCACCTACCCCGGGTCCACCGGGGAGCTGTTTTTT
-	-	TRBV20-1	TRBJ1-6	CSITGNSPLHF	TGCAGTATTACAGGGAATTCACCCCTCCACTTT
TRBD2	-	TRBV29-1	TRBJ2-1	CSVQLGGAWQFF	TGCAGCGTACAACTCGGGGGGGCTTGGCAGTTCTTC
TRBD1	-	TRBV6-6	TRBJ1-4	CASQGQGAVGEKLFF	TGTGCCAGCCAGGGGCAGGGGGCAGTAGGTGAAAAACTGTTTTTT
-	-	TRBV7-3	TRBJ1-2	CASSFYSGAGYTF	TGTGCCAGCAGCTTCTATTCAGGGGCTGGCTACACCTTC
-	-	TRBV6-1	TRBJ2-7	CASSASVASGTSGEQYF	TGTGCCAGCAGTGCCTCGGTGGCTTCGGGCACCTCGGGGGAGCAGTACTTC
-	-	TRBV7-2	TRBJ2-7	CASSLGTYSYEQYF	TGTGCCAGCAGCTTGGGCACTTATTCCTACGAGCAGTACTTC
-	-	TRBV6-1	TRBJ2-7	CASSGLTPGAPGEQYF	TGTGCCAGCAGTGGTCTAACTCCGGGCGCTCCAGGGGAGCAGTACTTC
TRBD1	-	TRBV7-2	TRBJ1-3	CASSLTPSGQGGGNTIYF	TGTGCCAGCAGCCTCACCCCATCCGGACAGGGGGGAGGAAACACCATATATTTT
-	-	TRBV2	TRBJ1-2	CASFLGGATYGYTF	TGTGCCAGCTTCCTGGGGGGGGCCACCTATGGCTACACCTTC